This T cell receptor beta chain was retrieved from a study of blood T cell repertoires in COVID-19. Per germline, CDR1 SNHLY and CDR2 FYNNEI. The CDR3 runs to 13 residues. J was trimmed by 6 bases and V by 4 bases; bases with no gene match: 1. Clones were read by immunoSEQ multiplex PCR, and TCRdb kept only the in-frame ones, dropping some. Seen here are approximately 340,000 clones, about nine tenths observed once, and the top ten hold around 0.94%. Sample: PBMCs or T cells enriched from blood (not recorded which). This receptor was identified in a woman in her 40s who had been exposed to COVID-19. This chain uses TRBV2 with TRBJ1-5, with 9 bases fitting TRBD1. As DNA, the CDR3 is TGTGCCAGCAGTGGGACAGGGGTTCAGCCCCAGCATTTT. The encoded protein is CASSGTGVQPQHF.